This TCR beta chain comes out of a study of T cells in Graves' hyperthyroidism and ophthalmopathy. Note on this clonotype: A read error may account for a junction end that differs from germline.

RNA transcripts served as the template for amplifying TCR beta CDR3 regions. The primer set for the first-round RT-PCR of the TCR CDR3 was HTBI. TCRdb re-derived calls from the multiplex PCR reads in MiXCR, one entry per CDR3 protein. The repertoire holds over 450,000 distinct CDR3 sequences, with approximately 15% as singletons. Per germline, CDR1 MNHNY and CDR2 SVGAGI (reference sequence). The CDR3 is 15 amino acids. Diagnosis rested on symptoms, serum thyroxine and TRAb, thyroid ultrasound, and orbital computed tomography. The sequence was collected from a woman aged 18 to 35 with Graves' hyperthyroidism. The J gene is TRBJ1-3, the V gene TRBV6-6, with D perhaps TRBD1 (5 bases). The source material was blood. The CDR3 sequence is CASSYLGQSGNTIYF. CDR3 sequence (DNA): TGTGCTAGCAGTTACTTGGGGCAGTCGGGAAACACCATATATTTT.